Presented here are 32 T cell receptor beta chains from one specimen sequenced in a study of breast tumors, draining lymph nodes, adjacent tissues (dated by TCRdb to about 2016). Lymph node samples came from the axillary draining lymph nodes of breast cancer patients. Receptors were amplified or captured by multiplex PCR. These reads were obtained on an Illumina HiSeq 2000. TCRdb reprocessed the public reads (quality trimming at Q25 with fastp, clone calling with MiXCR) and kept in-frame beta chains. Rows are combined by CDR3 protein, so each entry shows the most common genes and DNA. This sample has 75,000 to 100,000 distinct CDR3 sequences in its table, and roughly a fifth of those were observed once. Approximately 2.5% of the sample is held by the ten biggest clonotypes. Sequencing was done on a sample of axillary lymph node tissue. These receptor sequences come from a female donor with breast cancer. Some clones in this sample may be carry-over from other donors' samples.

The table lists this clonotype with many counts. The chain employs TRBV7-2 and TRBJ2-1, with D possibly being TRBD2 (6 bases). V lost 6 bases to trimming and J lost 6 bases, with 18 bases between them. The CDR3 has 15 residues. Germline V lookup: CDR1 SGHTA, CDR2 FQGNSA. CDR3 in DNA: TGTGCCAGCAGTCACCGGGAGTCGAGGGGCAATGAGCAGTTCTTC. Translating it yields CASSHRESRGNEQFF.

The chain carries TRBV13 and TRBJ1-2; D is possibly TRBD1 (6 bases). CDR1 is PRHDT and CDR2 is FYEKMQ in the germline V gene (reference sequence). Trimming took 5 bases from V and 4 from J, leaving 14 bases between them. The CDR3 is 14 residues long. The CDR3 DNA sequence: TGTGCCAGCAGCCAAAGATTGGGGGCCTATGGCTACACCTTC. It codes for CASSQRLGAYGYTF.

This clonotype was detected many times. The rearrangement links TRBV5-4 to TRBJ2-7; the match to TRBD1 covers 8 bases. The CDR3 covers 15 residues. With 0 bases clipped from V and 4 bases from J, the junction kept 6 bases outside the gene matches. Germline lookup yields CDR1 SGHNT and CDR2 YYREEE (reference sequence). This CDR3 is CASSLGGQGSYEQYF. CDR3 nucleotide sequence: TGTGCCAGCAGCTTGGGTGGACAGGGAAGTTACGAGCAGTACTTC.

V usage is TRBV29-1 and J usage is TRBJ2-3, with D uncertain. This CDR3 contains 11 residues. The germline V gene encodes CDR1 SQVTM and CDR2 ANQGSEA. V was trimmed by 7 bases and J by 6 bases, leaving 11 bases between them. The CDR3 nucleotides read TGCAGCGCTGATGGCAGCGATACGCAGTATTTT. It codes for CSADGSDTQYF.

This clonotype was detected only a few times. The genes are TRBV7-9 and TRBJ1-4, with D unresolved. The germline V gene encodes CDR1 SEHNR and CDR2 FQNEAQ (reference sequence). Trimming removed 4 bases from V and 8 bases from J, with 20 bases in between. The CDR3 has 16 amino acids. CDR3 in DNA: TGTGCCAGCAGCTCGCCCCCGGGCGGCTTGGGGGAAAAACTGTTTTTT. Encoded protein: CASSSPPGGLGEKLFF.

This clonotype was counted ten times or more. The V call is TRBV7-6, the J call TRBJ1-3; a weak D match, TRBD1 (5 bases). Per the germline V gene, CDR1 is SGHVS and CDR2 is FNYEAQ. The CDR3 has 16 residues. The ends were cut back, 0 bases at V and 0 bases at J, with 9 bases in the middle. For the CDR3, the DNA is TGTGCCAGCAGCTTAGCGGGGCGGAACTCTGGAAACACCATATATTTT. Translated, it gives CASSLAGRNSGNTIYF.

Turning to this clonotype: Since a much larger clone is just one base distant, this may be a read error. This chain links TRBV4-1 with TRBJ1-4, with D perhaps matching TRBD1 (6 bases). CDR1 and CDR2 (germline): MGHRA, YSYEKL. The CDR3 totals 15 residues. The CDR3 coding sequence is TGCGCCAGCAGCCAAGAGGGCAGGGGTAATGAAAAACTGGTTTTT. The encoded protein is CASSQEGRGNEKLVF.

This clonotype was detected ten times or more. V is TRBV7-9 and J is TRBJ2-3; 7 bases fit TRBD1. The CDR3 covers 14 residues. The germline CDR1 and CDR2 sequences are SEHNR and FQNEAQ (reference sequence). V was pared by 5 bases and J by 3 bases, with 5 bases of the junction left unmatched. The CDR3 protein is CASSRQGLTDTQYF. CDR3 nucleotides: TGTGCCAGCAGCCGACAGGGTCTAACAGATACGCAGTATTTT.

This clonotype came up a few times. The chain combines TRBV28 with TRBJ2-7; 10 nucleotides match TRBD1. Germline V gives CDR1 MDHEN, CDR2 SYDVKM. After removal of 3 bases from V and 5 bases from J, the junction contained 7 bases not matched to a gene. The CDR3 totals 15 residues. CDR3 in amino acids: CASSLRGQGYNEQYF. The CDR3, as DNA: TGTGCCAGCAGTTTGAGGGGACAGGGGTACAACGAGCAGTACTTC.

This clonotype has at least ten counts. This chain links TRBV7-9 with TRBJ2-1, with D uncertain. The V gene lost 4 bases and the J gene lost 5 bases, with 6 bases spanning the gap. The CDR3 totals 12 residues. The germline CDR1 and CDR2 sequences are SEHNR and FQNEAQ (reference sequence). CDR3 bases: TGTGCCAGCAGCTCAAATGACAATGAGCAGTTCTTC. This encodes CASSSNDNEQFF.

The rearrangement uses TRBV6-5 and TRBJ2-3, with 9 bases lining up with TRBD2. Germline-derived CDR1 and CDR2 are MNHEY and SVGAGI. Germline trimming cut 6 bases from V and 1 base from J; bases unmatched to any gene: 23. The CDR3 covers 21 residues. The CDR3 region is CASRRPSDPSGRMSGTDTQYF. In DNA form, the CDR3 reads TGTGCCAGCAGAAGACCTTCGGACCCGAGCGGGAGGATGTCAGGCACAGATACGCAGTATTTT.

In its sample, this clonotype was seen many times. The rearrangement uses TRBV3-1 and TRBJ2-1, with unresolved D. Germline V gives CDR1 LGHDT, CDR2 YNNKEL (reference sequence). This CDR3 comprises 15 residues. The V and J ends lost 2 bases and 5 bases respectively, with 13 bases between them. The CDR3 spells CASSQSGIVDNEQFF. CDR3 sequence (DNA): TGTGCCAGCAGCCAAAGTGGGATCGTAGACAATGAGCAGTTCTTC.

The chain couples TRBV3-1 to TRBJ2-5, with D uncertain. V was trimmed by 4 bases and J by 0 bases, leaving 18 bases between them. This CDR3 is 17 amino acids long. Germline V gene sequence: CDR1 LGHDT, CDR2 YNNKEL (reference sequence). CDR3 sequence: CASSPYFGTTNQETQYF. The DNA of the CDR3 is TGTGCCAGCAGCCCTTATTTCGGAACGACAAACCAAGAGACCCAGTACTTC.

As regards this clonotype: Mismatch with germline at one junction end may stem from a read error. The chain carries TRBV5-5 and TRBJ2-6, with 8 bases fitting TRBD1. Germline V lookup: CDR1 SGHKS, CDR2 YYEKEE (reference sequence). This CDR3 spans 12 amino acids. The CDR3 region is CTSSPDRAVLTF. As DNA, the CDR3 is TGTACCAGCAGCCCGGACAGGGCAGTCCTGACTTTC.

Note on this clonotype: This may arise from a read error, as a much more abundant clone is one base away. The rearrangement uses TRBV5-1 and TRBJ2-1, with D unclear. The CDR3 covers 14 residues. Per germline, CDR1 SGHRS and CDR2 YFSETQ. The chain's CDR3 is CASSFGETYSEQFF. The CDR3 DNA sequence: TGCGCCAGCAGCTTTGGGGAAACTTACAGTGAGCAGTTCTTC.

The V call is TRBV28, the J call TRBJ2-7, with TRBD2 matching over 9 bases. Germline loops: CDR1 MDHEN, CDR2 SYDVKM. This CDR3 has 15 amino acids. V dropped 6 bases and J dropped 4; count of bases not matched to a gene: 10. Here the CDR3 DNA reads TGTGCCAGCAGGATGCGGGAGGGCCTTGGGTACGAGCAGTACTTC. Translating gives CASRMREGLGYEQYF.

This rearrangement joins TRBV9 to TRBJ1-1; no firm D call. V gave up 3 bases and J gave up 4 bases, with 16 bases separating them. The CDR3 is 15 residues long. Per germline, CDR1 SGDLS and CDR2 YYNGEE. The CDR3 reads CASSAGIGWATEAFF. CDR3 bases: TGTGCCAGCAGCGCGGGGATTGGGTGGGCCACTGAAGCTTTCTTT. The full variable domain, rest sourced from reference TRBV9 and TRBJ1-1, is DSGVTQTPKHLITATGQRVTLRCSPRSGDLSVYWYQQSLDQGLQFLIQYYNGEERAKGNILERFSAQQFPDLHSELNLSSLELGDSALYFCASSAGIGWATEAFFGQGTRLTVV.

The rearrangement links TRBV2 to TRBJ1-1; D perhaps matches TRBD1 (6 bases). The CDR3 is made up of 13 amino acids. The germline gives CDR1 SNHLY, CDR2 FYNNEI. V shed 8 bases and J shed 0 bases, with 10 bases lying between them. CDR3 loop: CASAGQLNTEAFF. The DNA for the CDR3 is TGTGCCAGCGCCGGACAGCTGAACACTGAAGCTTTCTTT.

This clonotype occurred many times. J is TRBJ2-2 and V is TRBV18; D uncertain. The V end was cut by 0 bases, the J end by 4 bases, with 0 bases between. The germline V gene has CDR1 KGHSH and CDR2 LQKENI. The CDR3 is 12 residues long. DNA for the CDR3: TGTGCCAGCTCACCACCCACCGGGGAGCTGTTTTTT. Translation: CASSPPTGELFF.

Comments on this clonotype: A much larger clone lies a single base off, so this may be a read error. The chain joins TRBV9 to TRBJ2-7, with a weak D call TRBD1 (6 bases). CDR3 length: 15 residues. Germline CDR1 SGDLS, CDR2 YYNGEE. CDR3 protein: CASSLGAQGFVEQHF. The CDR3 DNA reads as TGTGCCAGCAGCCTGGGGGCACAGGGATTTGTTGAGCAGCACTTC. The entire variable domain, with the rest obtained from reference TRBV9 and TRBJ2-7, is as follows: DSGVTQTPKHLITATGQRVTLRCSPRSGDLSVYWYQQSLDQGLQFLIQYYNGEERAKGNILERFSAQQFPDLHSELNLSSLELGDSALYFCASSLGAQGFVEQHFGPGTRLTVT.

Ten or more counts support this clonotype. V usage is TRBV5-8 and J usage is TRBJ2-2; D is undetermined. This CDR3 is 14 amino acids long. V gave up 5 bases and J gave up 2 bases, with 10 bases separating them. CDR1 SGHTS and CDR2 YDEGEE come from the germline V gene. The CDR3 loop is CASSSRGNTGELFF. The CDR3 DNA is TGTGCCAGCAGTTCTCGAGGAAACACCGGGGAGCTGTTTTTT.

This clonotype was counted many times. This sequence joins TRBV2 and TRBJ1-6; 10 nucleotides line up with TRBD1. Germline assignment: CDR1 SNHLY and CDR2 FYNNEI. The length of the CDR3 is 19 residues. After removal of 6 bases from V and 0 bases from J, the junction contained 11 bases not matched to a gene. The CDR3 nucleotides read TGTGCCAGCAGCGGTGGACAGGGGGGCCCCGGCTCCTATAATTCACCCCTCCACTTT. It encodes CASSGGQGGPGSYNSPLHF.

This clonotype was recorded many times. The V gene is TRBV11-2, the J gene TRBJ1-4, with 9 bases fitting TRBD1. This CDR3 region has 13 residues. V lost 5 bases, J lost 7 bases, and 2 bases stayed unmatched. Germline V CDR1 and CDR2: SGHAT, FQNNGV. CDR3 nucleotides: TGTGCCAGCAGCGGACAGGGGAGTGAAAAACTGTTTTTT. Its protein is CASSGQGSEKLFF.

This clonotype was seen at least ten times. The chain has TRBV20-1 and TRBJ2-5; D is tentatively TRBD1 or TRBD2 (6 bases each). Per germline, CDR1 DFQATT and CDR2 SNEGSKA (reference sequence). The CDR3 covers 12 residues. The V end lost 6 bases, the J end lost 8 bases, and 16 bases lay between the germline ends. In DNA form, the CDR3 reads TGCAGTGCCCCCTCCGGGGGCCCAACCCAGTACTTC. This sequence encodes CSAPSGGPTQYF.

With respect to this clonotype: Being one base from a much bigger clone, this may be a read error. The chain couples TRBV28 to TRBJ2-7, with no clear D. Germline V gene data show CDR1 as MDHEN and CDR2 as SYDVKM. The CDR3 runs 13 residues. The CDR3 coding sequence is TGTGCCAGCAGTTTAGGAAACTGGTACGAGCAGGACTTC. Translated: CASSLGNWYEQDF.

This clonotype was seen only a few times. The chain couples TRBV12-1 to TRBJ1-6; the table calls TRBD1, which could not be checked here. TRBV12-1 is given as a pseudogene. The CDR3 covers 14 residues. Here the CDR3 reads CASSGTGSSSPLHF. CDR3 coding DNA: TGTGCCAGCAGCGGAACAGGGAGCAGTTCACCCCTCCACTTT.

This clonotype has at least ten counts. The chain has TRBV20-1 and TRBJ1-5; D is unclear. CDR1 and CDR2 from the germline V gene are DFQATT and SNEGSKA (reference sequence). The CDR3 has 11 residues. The V and J ends lost 3 bases and 5 bases respectively, with 5 bases between them. Written as DNA, the CDR3 is TGCAGTGCTAGCGATGATCAGCCCCAGCATTTT. Translated, it gives CSASDDQPQHF.

The chain links TRBV27 to TRBJ2-3; D call uncertain. The V gene's germline CDR1 is MNHEY and CDR2 SMNVEV (reference sequence). The CDR3 is 15 residues long. V lost 2 bases, J lost 1 base, and 10 bases lay in between. The CDR3 here is CASSLSVVGTDTQYF. Here the CDR3 DNA reads TGTGCCAGCAGTTTAAGTGTGGTGGGCACAGATACGCAGTATTTT.

CDR3 residues: CASSHAPPGTSASYEQYF. The CDR3 coding sequence is TGTGCCAGCAGCCACGCCCCCCCGGGGACTAGCGCATCCTACGAGCAGTACTTC. V gene TRBV3-1 combines with J gene TRBJ2-7; 10 bases map to TRBD2. The V gene's germline CDR1 is LGHDT and CDR2 YNNKEL (reference sequence). The CDR3 runs to 18 residues. Unmatched junction bases numbered 12, after V lost 3 bases and J lost 1 base.

About this clonotype: This sequence may be a read error, since a much larger clone differs from it by one base. The J gene is TRBJ2-1, the V gene TRBV11-2, with 9 bases identical to TRBD2. Germline lookup yields CDR1 SGHAT and CDR2 FQNNGV. The CDR3 is 17 residues long. The ends lost 5 bases at V and 5 bases at J; junction bases unmatched: 13. The CDR3 region has the DNA TGTGCCAGCAGCCACGGACTAGCGCGCGGTGGGAACAATGAGCAGTTCTTC. This encodes CASSHGLARGGNNEQFF.

This clonotype was detected ten times or more. The chain combines TRBV4-3 with TRBJ2-2; 11 nucleotides match TRBD2. CDR1 is LGHNA, CDR2 YSLEER, per germline. This CDR3 region has 16 residues. J lost 5 bases, V lost 4 bases, and 6 bases had no gene match. CDR3 sequence reads: CASSPAGTSGTGELFF. In nucleotides, the CDR3 is TGCGCCAGCAGCCCGGCCGGGACTAGCGGAACCGGGGAGCTGTTTTTT.

In regard to this clonotype: A read error is possible here, since a much larger clone lies one base away. CDR3 bases: TGTGCCGGCAGTAGATCCGAAAAACTGTTTTTT. Residues: CAGSRSEKLFF. V is TRBV2 and J is TRBJ1-4; D is undetermined. The CDR3 has 11 residues. CDR1 is SNHLY and CDR2 is FYNNEI in the germline V gene.